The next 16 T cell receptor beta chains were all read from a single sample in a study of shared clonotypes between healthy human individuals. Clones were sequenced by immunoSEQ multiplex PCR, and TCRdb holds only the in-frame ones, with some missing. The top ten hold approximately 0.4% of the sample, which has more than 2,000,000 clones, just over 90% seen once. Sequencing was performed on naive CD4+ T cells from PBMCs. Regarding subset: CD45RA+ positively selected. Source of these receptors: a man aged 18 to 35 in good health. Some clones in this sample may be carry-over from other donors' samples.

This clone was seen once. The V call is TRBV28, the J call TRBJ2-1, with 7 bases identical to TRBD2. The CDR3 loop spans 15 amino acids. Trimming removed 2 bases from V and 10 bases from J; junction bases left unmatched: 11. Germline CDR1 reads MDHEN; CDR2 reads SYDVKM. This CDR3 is CASSLGGSWGPEQFF. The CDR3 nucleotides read TGTGCCAGCAGTTTAGGCGGGAGCTGGGGTCCAGAGCAGTTCTTC.

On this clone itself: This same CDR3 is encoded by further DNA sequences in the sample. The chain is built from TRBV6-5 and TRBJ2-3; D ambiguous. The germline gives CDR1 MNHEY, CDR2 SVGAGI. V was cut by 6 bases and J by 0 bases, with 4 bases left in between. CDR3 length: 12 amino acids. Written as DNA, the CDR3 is TGTGCCAGCAGATCAAGCACAGATACGCAGTATTTT. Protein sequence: CASRSSTDTQYF.

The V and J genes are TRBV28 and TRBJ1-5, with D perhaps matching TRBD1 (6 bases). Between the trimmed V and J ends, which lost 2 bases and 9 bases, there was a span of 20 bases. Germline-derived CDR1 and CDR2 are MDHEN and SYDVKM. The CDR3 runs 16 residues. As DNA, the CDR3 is TGTGCCAGCAGTTTACAGGGGCTGGGAAACCGGGGGCCCCAGCATTTT. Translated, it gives CASSLQGLGNRGPQHF.

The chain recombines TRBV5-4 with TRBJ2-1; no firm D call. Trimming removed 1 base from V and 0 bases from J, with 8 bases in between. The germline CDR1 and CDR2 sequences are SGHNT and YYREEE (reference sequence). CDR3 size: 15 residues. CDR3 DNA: TGTGCCAGCAGCTTGTCAGGCGGCTCCTACAATGAGCAGTTCTTC. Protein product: CASSLSGGSYNEQFF.

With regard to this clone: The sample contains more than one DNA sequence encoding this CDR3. The CDR3 reads CASSLAVDTQYF. CDR3 nucleotides: TGCGCCAGCAGCTTGGCCGTAGATACGCAGTATTTT. V usage is TRBV5-1 and J usage is TRBJ2-3; D not resolved. Per germline, CDR1 SGHRS and CDR2 YFSETQ. Trimming stripped 0 bases from V and 5 bases from J, with 4 bases between. This CDR3 comprises 12 residues.

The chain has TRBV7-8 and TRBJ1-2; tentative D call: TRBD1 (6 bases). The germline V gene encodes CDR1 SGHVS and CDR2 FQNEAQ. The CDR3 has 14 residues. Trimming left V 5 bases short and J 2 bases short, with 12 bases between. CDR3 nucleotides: TGTGCCAGCAGCGCCTCGGGACACAACTATGGCTACACCTTC. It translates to CASSASGHNYGYTF. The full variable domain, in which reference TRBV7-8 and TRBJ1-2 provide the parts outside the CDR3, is GAGVSQSPRYKVAKRGQDVALRCDPISGHVSLFWYQQALGQGPEFLTYFQNEAQLDKSGLPSDRFFAERPEGSVSTLKIQRTQQEDSAVYLCASSASGHNYGYTFGSGTRLTVV.

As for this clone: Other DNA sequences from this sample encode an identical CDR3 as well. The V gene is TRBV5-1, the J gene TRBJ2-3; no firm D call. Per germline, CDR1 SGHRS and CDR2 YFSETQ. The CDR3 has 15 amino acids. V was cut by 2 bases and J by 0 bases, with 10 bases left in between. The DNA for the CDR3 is TGCGCCAGCAGCTTAGAGCCATCAAGCACAGATACGCAGTATTTT. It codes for CASSLEPSSTDTQYF.

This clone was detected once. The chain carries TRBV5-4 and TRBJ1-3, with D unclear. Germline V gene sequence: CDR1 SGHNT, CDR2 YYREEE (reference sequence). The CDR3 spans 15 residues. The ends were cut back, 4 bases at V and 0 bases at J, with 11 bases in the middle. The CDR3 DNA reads TGTGCCAGCAGCCCGCAGAGGGACTCTGGAAACACCATATATTTT. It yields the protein CASSPQRDSGNTIYF.

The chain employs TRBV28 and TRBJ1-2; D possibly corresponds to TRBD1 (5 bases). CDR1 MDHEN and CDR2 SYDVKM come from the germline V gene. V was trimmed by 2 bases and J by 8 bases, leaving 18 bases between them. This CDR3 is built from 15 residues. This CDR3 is CASSLEIRPGVGYTF. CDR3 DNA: TGTGCCAGCAGTTTAGAGATCAGGCCGGGGGTCGGCTACACCTTC.

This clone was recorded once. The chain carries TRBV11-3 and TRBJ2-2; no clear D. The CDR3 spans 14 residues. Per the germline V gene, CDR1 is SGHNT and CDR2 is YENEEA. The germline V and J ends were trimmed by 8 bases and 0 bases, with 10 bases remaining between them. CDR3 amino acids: CASEYHANTGELFF. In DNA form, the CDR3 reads TGTGCCAGCGAGTATCACGCGAACACCGGGGAGCTGTTTTTT.

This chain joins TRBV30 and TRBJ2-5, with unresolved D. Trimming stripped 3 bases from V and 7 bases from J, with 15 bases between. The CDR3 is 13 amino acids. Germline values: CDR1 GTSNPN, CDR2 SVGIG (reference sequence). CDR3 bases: TGTGCCTGGAGGGCGGCAACCAGTGGGACCCAGTACTTC. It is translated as CAWRAATSGTQYF.

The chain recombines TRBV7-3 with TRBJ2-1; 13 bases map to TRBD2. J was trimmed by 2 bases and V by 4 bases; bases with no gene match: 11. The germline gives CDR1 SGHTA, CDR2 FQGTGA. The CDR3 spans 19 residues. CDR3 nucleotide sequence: TGTGCCAGCAGCTCGCGGACTAGCGGGAGATTCGGCCCCTACAATGAGCAGTTCTTC. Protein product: CASSSRTSGRFGPYNEQFF.

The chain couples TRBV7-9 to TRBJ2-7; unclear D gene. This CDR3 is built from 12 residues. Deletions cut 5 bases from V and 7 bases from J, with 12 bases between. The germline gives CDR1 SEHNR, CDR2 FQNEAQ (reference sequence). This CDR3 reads CASSMPEREQYF. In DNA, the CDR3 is TGTGCCAGCAGCATGCCCGAACGGGAGCAGTACTTC.

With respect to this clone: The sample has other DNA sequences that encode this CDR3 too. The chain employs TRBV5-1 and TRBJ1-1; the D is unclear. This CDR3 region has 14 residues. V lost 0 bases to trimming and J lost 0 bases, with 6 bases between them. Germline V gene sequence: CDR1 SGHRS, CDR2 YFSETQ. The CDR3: CASSLEPMNTEAFF. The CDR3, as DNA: TGCGCCAGCAGCTTGGAACCAATGAACACTGAAGCTTTCTTT.

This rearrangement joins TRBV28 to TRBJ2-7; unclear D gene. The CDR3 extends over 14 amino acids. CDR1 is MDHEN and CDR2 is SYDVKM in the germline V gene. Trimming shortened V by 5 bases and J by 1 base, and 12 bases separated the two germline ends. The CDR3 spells CASSMVGASYEQYF. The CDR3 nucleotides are TGTGCCAGCAGTATGGTGGGCGCATCCTACGAGCAGTACTTC.

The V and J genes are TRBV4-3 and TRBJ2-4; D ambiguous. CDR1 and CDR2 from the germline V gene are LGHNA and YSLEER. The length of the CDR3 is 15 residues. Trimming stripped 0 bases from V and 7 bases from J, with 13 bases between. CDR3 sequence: CASSQENVGLNIQYF. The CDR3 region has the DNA TGCGCCAGCAGCCAAGAGAATGTAGGGCTGAACATTCAGTACTTC.